Below, 27 T cell receptor beta chains from the same sample are listed, as sequenced in a study of T cells in Graves' hyperthyroidism and ophthalmopathy. The CDR3 regions of TCR beta were amplified from RNA transcripts. The HTBI primer set was used in a first-round RT-PCR of the TCR CDR3. TCRdb called the multiplex PCR reads again in MiXCR, with one record for every CDR3 protein. The table lists a few hundred thousand distinct CDR3 sequences, roughly 16% of them singletons, with under 3.5% in the top ten. Sequencing input: blood. Receptors originate from a woman aged 40 to 50 with Graves' ophthalmopathy.

The chain uses TRBV5-1 and TRBJ2-3; TRBD2 matches 9 bases. There are 17 residues in the CDR3. The germline gives CDR1 SGHRS, CDR2 YFSETQ. V lost 7 bases, J lost 4 bases, and 16 bases stayed unmatched. CDR3 amino acids: CASRSYSGSERADTQYF. In DNA form, the CDR3 reads TGCGCCAGCCGATCTTATAGCGGGAGTGAAAGGGCAGATACGCAGTATTTT.

This sequence joins TRBV5-1 and TRBJ2-5; TRBD2 matches 11 bases. There are 15 residues in the CDR3. Germline-derived CDR1 and CDR2 are SGHRS and YFSETQ. V lost 4 bases, J lost 5 bases, and 7 bases stayed unmatched. In nucleotides, the CDR3 is TGCGCCAGCAGCACCCGACTAGCGGGGCTCGAGACCCAGTACTTC. Protein sequence: CASSTRLAGLETQYF.

Ten or more counts support this clonotype. This chain connects TRBV27 to TRBJ2-1; TRBD2 might be the D (5 bases). The CDR3 consists of 13 residues. CDR1 is MNHEY, CDR2 SMNVEV, per germline (reference sequence). Trimming removed 7 bases at V and 8 bases at J, with 15 bases between. CDR3 DNA: TGTGCCAGCACCCGCGGGCTGGACCATGAGCAGTTCTTC. Translated: CASTRGLDHEQFF.

This clonotype showed up just a few times. The CDR3 DNA is TGTGCCAGCAGCGGACCCCGGCATTTCGAGCAGTACTTC. Its translation: CASSGPRHFEQYF. The chain is built from TRBV7-9 and TRBJ2-7; D is ambiguous. Germline V gene data show CDR1 as SEHNR and CDR2 as FQNEAQ (reference sequence). V lost 5 bases and J 6 bases, leaving 14 bases between the germline ends. The length of the CDR3 is 13 residues.

This clonotype has only a few counts. The rearrangement uses TRBV27 and TRBJ2-1; 12 nucleotides agree with TRBD1. Trimming removed 7 bases from V and 8 bases from J; junction bases left unmatched: 6. Looked up from germline, CDR1 is MNHEY and CDR2 is SMNVEV (reference sequence). This CDR3 spans 14 amino acids. DNA of the CDR3: TGTGCCAGCACCGCCGGGACAGGGGGCGATGAGCAGTTCTTC. It yields the protein CASTAGTGGDEQFF.

The CDR3 region is CAIKPSGRDNEQFF. The CDR3, as DNA: TGTGCCATCAAGCCTAGCGGGAGGGATAATGAGCAGTTCTTC. This rearrangement joins TRBV10-3 to TRBJ2-1, with TRBD2 matching 12 bases. Germline CDR1 and CDR2: ENHRY and SYGVKD. V lost 7 bases, J lost 7 bases, and 5 bases stayed unmatched. The CDR3 length is 14 residues.

This clonotype was picked up many times. The chain couples TRBV28 to TRBJ2-7; D possibly corresponds to TRBD1 (6 bases). The V end lost 3 bases, the J end lost 1 base, and 10 bases lay between the germline ends. CDR1 is MDHEN and CDR2 is SYDVKM in the germline V gene. The CDR3 contains 14 residues. This CDR3 is CASSFTTGSYEQYF. The CDR3 DNA reads TGTGCCAGCAGTTTCACGACAGGTTCCTACGAGCAGTACTTC.

In this sample, this clonotype turned up many times. The V call is TRBV3-1, the J call TRBJ2-1, with 7 nucleotides matching TRBD1. Germline lookup yields CDR1 LGHDT and CDR2 YNNKEL (reference sequence). V shed 3 bases and J 7 bases; nucleotides not matched to a gene: 9. This CDR3 contains 15 residues. The CDR3 spells CASSQGTERRNEQFF. The CDR3, as DNA: TGTGCCAGCAGCCAGGGGACAGAAAGACGGAATGAGCAGTTCTTC.

This clonotype has a handful of counts. V is TRBV29-1 and J is TRBJ2-7; 7 bases fit TRBD1. This CDR3 has 12 residues. Germline V gene sequence: CDR1 SQVTM, CDR2 ANQGSEA. The ends lost 6 bases at V and 5 bases at J; junction bases unmatched: 7. CDR3 DNA sequence: TGCAGCGTCGGCGACAGGGCCCACGAGCAGTACTTC. Encoded protein: CSVGDRAHEQYF.

This clonotype was observed a few times. The chain uses TRBV20-1 and TRBJ2-3, with 7 bases aligning to TRBD2. V gave up 2 bases and J gave up 1 base; unmatched junction bases: 3. CDR1 is DFQATT, CDR2 SNEGSKA, per germline (reference sequence). This CDR3 comprises 14 residues. DNA of the CDR3: TGCAGTGCTAGAACGGGACTACGCACAGATACGCAGTATTTT. Translated, it gives CSARTGLRTDTQYF.

The genes are TRBV14 and TRBJ2-3; D unresolved. Trimming removed 5 bases from V and 10 bases from J, with 13 bases in between. The V gene's germline CDR1 is SGHDN and CDR2 FVKESK. The CDR3 contains 12 residues. The CDR3 reads CASSYQPSAQYF. The CDR3 bases are TGTGCCAGCAGCTACCAACCTTCAGCGCAGTATTTT.

Many counts were recorded for this clonotype. The chain combines TRBV7-3 with TRBJ2-1; the D call may be TRBD1 or TRBD2 (6 bases each). Germline CDR1 and CDR2: SGHTA and FQGTGA. This CDR3 spans 16 amino acids. Trimming removed 0 bases from V and 6 bases from J, with 15 bases in between. This CDR3 is CASSLTSGASINEQFF. DNA for the CDR3: TGTGCCAGCAGCTTAACGTCGGGGGCCTCTATCAATGAGCAGTTCTTC.

CDR3 DNA sequence: TGTGCCAGCAGCCGACGACCAACCACCTACGAGCAGTACTTC. Its protein is CASSRRPTTYEQYF. The rearrangement joins TRBV14 to TRBJ2-7; no clear D. Germline values: CDR1 SGHDN, CDR2 FVKESK. CDR3 length: 14 residues. V lost 4 bases and J 2 bases, leaving 12 bases between the germline ends. The whole variable domain, remainder taken from reference TRBV14 and TRBJ2-7, is EAGVTQFPSHSVIEKGQTVTLRCDPISGHDNLYWYRRVMGKEIKFLLHFVKESKQDESGMPNNRFLAERTGGTYSTLKVQPAELEDSGVYFCASSRRPTTYEQYFGPGTRLTVT.

This clonotype turned up a few times. This chain uses TRBV28 with TRBJ1-5; no reliable D call. The CDR3 loop spans 14 amino acids. Germline loops: CDR1 MDHEN, CDR2 SYDVKM. With 4 bases removed from V and 3 bases from J, the gap between germline ends came to 10 bases. CDR3 DNA: TGTGCCAGCAGTTACCGCGGCTTCAATCAGCCCCAGCATTTT. Its translation is CASSYRGFNQPQHF.

Many counts were recorded for this clonotype. The chain carries TRBV7-3 and TRBJ2-3; D might be TRBD1 (5 bases). Between the trimmed V and J ends, which lost 2 bases and 4 bases, there was a span of 13 bases. Germline V gene sequence: CDR1 SGHTA, CDR2 FQGTGA. The CDR3 is 15 residues long. The CDR3 DNA is TGTGCCAGCAGCTTAGGGGCGATTGGGTCAGATACGCAGTATTTT. Amino acids: CASSLGAIGSDTQYF.

This clonotype was recorded a few times. V is TRBV6-1 and J is TRBJ1-2; TRBD1 might be the D (6 bases). CDR3 length: 13 residues. CDR1 and CDR2 from the germline V gene are MNHNS and SASEGT. Trimming took off 7 bases at V and 12 bases at J, with 21 bases between the two ends. CDR3 region: CASTQRGARGDTF. CDR3 nucleotides: TGTGCCAGCACCCAACGGGGGGCACGAGGAGACACCTTC.

This clonotype was counted many times. The chain joins TRBV11-2 to TRBJ2-7, with a weak D call TRBD2 (7 bases). CDR3 length: 16 amino acids. Deletions cut 1 base from V and 5 bases from J, with 18 bases between. Germline V gives CDR1 SGHAT, CDR2 FQNNGV. The CDR3 loop reads CASSLAFGGRFDEQYF. CDR3 DNA: TGTGCCAGCAGCTTAGCGTTCGGGGGGCGCTTCGACGAGCAGTACTTC.

This clonotype showed up many times. This chain links TRBV28 with TRBJ2-1; 7 nucleotides line up with TRBD2. The CDR3 runs 13 residues. The trim removed 3 bases at V and 8 bases at J, leaving 4 bases unmatched. Looked up from germline, CDR1 is MDHEN and CDR2 is SYDVKM. The CDR3 DNA follows: TGTGCCAGCAGTTTGGGTGGGAGGGATGAGCAGTTCTTC. This translates into CASSLGGRDEQFF.

This clonotype was counted at least ten times. CDR3 sequence: CASSFWRGVTEAFF. CDR3 coding DNA: TGTGCCAGCAGTTTCTGGAGGGGGGTCACTGAAGCTTTCTTT. The chain recombines TRBV12-3 or TRBV12-4 with TRBJ1-1; D is perhaps TRBD1 (6 bases). The CDR3 is made up of 14 amino acids. V was pared by 3 bases and J by 4 bases, with 12 bases between.

This clonotype has at least ten counts. The V call is TRBV7-2, the J call TRBJ2-3, with TRBD1 matching 12 bases. Germline V lookup: CDR1 SGHTA, CDR2 FQGNSA. The CDR3 spans 16 residues. The J segment lost 1 base and the V segment lost 4 bases, leaving 3 bases of the junction unmatched. The CDR3 nucleotides are TGTGCCAGCAGCTCGGGACAGGGGGCTGGCACAGATACGCAGTATTTT. It encodes CASSSGQGAGTDTQYF.

This clonotype was detected many times. The rearrangement joins TRBV28 to TRBJ2-1; D remains ambiguous. The CDR3 has 11 residues. Germline assignment: CDR1 MDHEN and CDR2 SYDVKM. V was pared by 7 bases and J by 9 bases, with 10 bases between. The CDR3 bases are TGTGCCAGCATTAAATTCCGTGAGCAGTTCTTC. As protein: CASIKFREQFF.

Many counts were recorded for this clonotype. The chain links TRBV2 to TRBJ1-1; 9 bases match TRBD1. Germline CDR1 SNHLY, CDR2 FYNNEI. The CDR3 runs 16 residues. Trimming at V came to 6 bases and at J to 0 bases, leaving 8 bases not matched to a gene. Here the CDR3 DNA reads TGTGCCAGCAGCCGCCGGGACAGGGTGATGAACACTGAAGCTTTCTTT. It codes for CASSRRDRVMNTEAFF.

This clonotype was recorded a few times. This chain links TRBV5-1 with TRBJ1-3, with 7 nucleotides matching TRBD1. The CDR3 runs 14 residues. The germline V gene encodes CDR1 SGHRS and CDR2 YFSETQ. J lost 3 bases, V lost 4 bases, and 4 bases had no gene match. The chain's CDR3 is CASSTGTVGNTIYF. The CDR3 bases are TGCGCCAGCAGCACTGGGACAGTTGGAAACACCATATATTTT.

The chain couples TRBV15 to TRBJ1-4; a weak D match, TRBD1 (5 bases). This CDR3 contains 16 residues. V shed 3 bases and J shed 2 bases, with 13 bases lying between them. The V gene's germline CDR1 is LNHNV and CDR2 YYDKDF (reference sequence). The chain's CDR3 is CATSSGRAGTNEKLFF. In nucleotides, the CDR3 is TGTGCCACCAGCAGTGGGCGCGCAGGGACTAATGAAAAACTGTTTTTT.

This clonotype appeared once. A much larger clone sits a single nucleotide away, making a read error possible. This sequence joins TRBV30 and TRBJ1-3, with no clear D. This CDR3 region has 14 residues. From germline, CDR1 is GTSNPN and CDR2 SVGIG (reference sequence). Trimming took 1 base from V and 4 from J, leaving 11 bases between them. The CDR3 coding sequence is TGTGCCTGGAGTGCACCCGGGTTAGGAAACACCATATATTTT. Translating it yields CAWSAPGLGNTIYF.

Many counts were recorded for this clonotype. The genes are TRBV5-6 and TRBJ2-5; D gene ambiguous. Looked up from germline, CDR1 is SGHDT and CDR2 is YYEEEE. CDR3 size: 12 residues. Trimming took 4 bases from V and 7 from J, leaving 11 bases between them. CDR3 protein: CASSPGPGTQYF. As DNA, the CDR3 is TGTGCCAGCAGCCCCGGTCCGGGGACCCAGTACTTC. The full variable domain, completed using reference TRBV5-6 and TRBJ2-5, is DAGVTQSPTHLIKTRGQQVTLRCSPKSGHDTVSWYQQALGQGPQFIFQYYEEEERQRGNFPDRFSGHQFPNYSSELNVNALLLGDSALYLCASSPGPGTQYFGPGTRLLVL.

This clonotype came up many times. This chain joins TRBV15 and TRBJ1-1, with 9 bases that match TRBD1. This CDR3 has 14 amino acids. Losses at the gene ends were 1 base for V and 5 bases for J; bases not matched to a gene: 2. Germline V gene lookup returns CDR1 LNHNV and CDR2 YYDKDF (reference sequence). The CDR3 DNA is TGTGCCACCAGCAGAGCAGACAGGGGGACTGAAGCTTTCTTT. Encoded protein: CATSRADRGTEAFF.